This T cell receptor beta chain appears in the sequencing data of a study of blood T cell repertoires in COVID-19. Cohort 3 donors were reported recovered after two negative PCRs, clearance, or symptom resolution. Some clones are missing from TCRdb's copy, which holds only in-frame ones; the method was immunoSEQ multiplex PCR. The table shows hundreds of thousands of clones, with approximately 84% occurring only once. This CDR3 comprises 17 residues. CDR1 and CDR2 (germline): LNHDA, SQIVND (reference sequence). V dropped 3 bases and J dropped 2 bases, with 14 bases sitting between them. What was sequenced was PBMCs or T cells enriched from blood (not recorded which). The clonotype was recovered from a man between 18 and 35 years old who had recovered from COVID-19. This chain connects TRBV19 to TRBJ2-6; perhaps TRBD1 as D (5 bases). Written as DNA, the CDR3 is TGTGCCAGTAGTATCTCACAGGAAGATCCTGGGGCCAACGTCCTGACTTTC. Residues: CASSISQEDPGANVLTF.